This TCR beta chain was captured by sequencing in a study of tumor-infiltrating lymphocytes in primary liver carcinoma. The approximately 17-32 mg bulk tissue piece was not sorted before simultaneous RNA and DNA extraction. With respect to this clonotype: The junction differs from germline at one of its ends, possibly a read error.

The germline CDR1 and CDR2 sequences are MGHRA and YSYEKL. This CDR3 region has 15 residues. The template, about 550 ng total RNA, yielded TCR beta cDNA made with a constant-region primer. Three nested multiplex PCR rounds of slightly modified ARM-PCR generated TCR beta libraries. The first two PCR rounds used TRBV1-TRBV30 forward primers with a C-beta reverse primer, nine to eleven cycles each. One entry per CDR3 protein, called by TCRdb with MiXCR from the multiplex PCR reads. Of tens of thousands of distinct CDR3 sequences listed, about 73% are singletons. This chain connects TRBV4-1 to TRBJ1-3, with a possible D match to TRBD1 (6 bases). Source material: liver tumor tissue from sampling region 2. Subset denoted: tumor region T2, inferior pole. This receptor was obtained from a man between 40 and 49 years old with primary liver carcinoma and hepatitis B virus infection. CDR3 sequence (DNA): TGCGCCAGCAGTCAAGCGTGGACAGCCGGAGACACCATATATTTT. It specifies CASSQAWTAGDTIYF.